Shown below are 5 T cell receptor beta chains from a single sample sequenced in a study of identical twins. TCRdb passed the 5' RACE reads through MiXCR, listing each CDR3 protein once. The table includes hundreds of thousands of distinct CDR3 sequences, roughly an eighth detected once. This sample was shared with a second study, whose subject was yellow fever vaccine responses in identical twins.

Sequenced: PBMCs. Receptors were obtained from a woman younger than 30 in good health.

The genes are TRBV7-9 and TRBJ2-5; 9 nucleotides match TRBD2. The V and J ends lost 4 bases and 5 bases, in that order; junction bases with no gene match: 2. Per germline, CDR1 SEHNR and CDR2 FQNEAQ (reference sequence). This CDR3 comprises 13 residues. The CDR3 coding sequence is TGTGCCAGCAGCTATCTAGCGGGGGAGACCCAGTACTTC. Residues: CASSYLAGETQYF.

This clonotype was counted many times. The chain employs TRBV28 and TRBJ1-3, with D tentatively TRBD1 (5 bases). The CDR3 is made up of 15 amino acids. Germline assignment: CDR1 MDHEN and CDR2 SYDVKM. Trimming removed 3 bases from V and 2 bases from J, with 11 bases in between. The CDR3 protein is CASSLPGSTGNTIYF. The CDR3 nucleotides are TGTGCCAGCAGTTTGCCAGGGTCCACTGGAAACACCATATATTTT. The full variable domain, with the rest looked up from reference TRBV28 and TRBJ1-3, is DVKVTQSSRYLVKRTGEKVFLECVQDMDHENMFWYRQDPGLGLRLIYFSYDVKMKEKGDIPEGYSVSREKKERFSLILESASTNQTSMYLCASSLPGSTGNTIYFGEGSWLTVV.

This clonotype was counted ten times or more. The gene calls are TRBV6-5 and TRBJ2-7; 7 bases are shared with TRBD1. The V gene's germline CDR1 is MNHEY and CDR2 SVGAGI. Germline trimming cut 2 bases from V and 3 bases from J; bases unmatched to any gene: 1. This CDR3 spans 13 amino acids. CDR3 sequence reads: CASSYGTDYEQYF. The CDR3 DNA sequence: TGTGCCAGCAGTTACGGGACAGACTACGAGCAGTACTTC.

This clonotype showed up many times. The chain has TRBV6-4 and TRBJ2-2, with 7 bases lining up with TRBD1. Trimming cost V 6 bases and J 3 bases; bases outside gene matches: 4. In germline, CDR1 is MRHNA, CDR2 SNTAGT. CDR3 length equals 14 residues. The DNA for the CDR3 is TGTGCCAGCAGCCGGGACAGCGACACCGGGGAGCTGTTTTTT. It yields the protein CASSRDSDTGELFF.

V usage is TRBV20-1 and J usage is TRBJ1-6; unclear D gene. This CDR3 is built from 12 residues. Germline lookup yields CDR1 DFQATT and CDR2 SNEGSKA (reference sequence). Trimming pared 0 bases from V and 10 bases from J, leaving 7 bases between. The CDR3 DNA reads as TGCAGTGCTAGAGATAATTGGTCACCCCTCCACTTT. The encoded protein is CSARDNWSPLHF.